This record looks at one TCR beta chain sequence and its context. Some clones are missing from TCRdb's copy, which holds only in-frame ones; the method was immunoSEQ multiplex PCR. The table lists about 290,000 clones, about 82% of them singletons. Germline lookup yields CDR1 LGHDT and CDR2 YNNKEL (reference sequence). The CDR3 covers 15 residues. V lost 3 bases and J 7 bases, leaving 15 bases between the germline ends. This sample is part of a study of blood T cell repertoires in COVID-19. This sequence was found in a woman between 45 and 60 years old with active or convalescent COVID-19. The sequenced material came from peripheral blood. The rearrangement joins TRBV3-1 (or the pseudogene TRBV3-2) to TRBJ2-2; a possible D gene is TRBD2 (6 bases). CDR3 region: CASSHWGGMVGELFF. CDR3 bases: TGTGCCAGCAGCCACTGGGGCGGGATGGTCGGGGAGCTGTTTTTT.